This TCR beta chain came from a study of T-cell reconstitution after alpha-beta-depleted transplantation in children. General study findings and limits: Hyperexpanded clones declined; after one year, newly produced T cells mostly supplied diversity. By about two months after transplant, alpha-beta T cells reportedly arose from several hundred graft clones that had expanded.

The TCRbeta library incorporated unique molecular identifiers. TCRdb fed the PCR reads into MiXCR, producing one record per CDR3 protein. The sample gives 100,000 to 130,000 distinct CDR3 sequences, 5% to 8% of which show up once; approximately 25% is in the top ten. This clonotype turned up a few times. What it recognizes is unknown. The germline gives CDR1 LGHNA, CDR2 YNFKEQ. This CDR3 region has 16 residues. V was clipped by 8 bases and J by 0 bases, with 16 bases between them. The sequence derives from a male patient between 2 and 10 years old who had a stem cell transplant for acute lymphoblastic leukemia, so the T cells may come from the graft donor. The input for sequencing was PBMCs, mostly from graft donor cells, taken 360 days after TCRalphabeta/CD19-depleted stem cell transplant. The chain joins TRBV4-2 to TRBJ2-2; D is tentatively TRBD1 or TRBD2 (7 bases each). The CDR3 protein is CASSPGGTTNTGELFF. The DNA for the CDR3 is TGTGCCAGCTCCCCAGGGGGGACTACGAACACCGGGGAGCTGTTTTTT.